Presented here are 2 T cell receptor beta chains from one specimen sequenced in a study of T cells in Graves' hyperthyroidism and ophthalmopathy. What was amplified from RNA transcripts were TCR beta CDR3 regions. An initial round of RT-PCR targeting the TCR CDR3 relied on the HTBI primer set. MiXCR, run by TCRdb on the multiplex PCR reads, gives a single entry per CDR3 protein. This table has fewer than 450,000 distinct CDR3 sequences, roughly a sixth appearing once. The sample comprised blood. All receptors derive from a woman aged 30 to 39 with Graves' hyperthyroidism that later progressed to Graves' ophthalmopathy.

This clonotype appeared many times. The chain carries TRBV19 and TRBJ2-7; D possibly corresponds to TRBD1 (5 bases). CDR3 length equals 16 residues. The ends were cut back, 3 bases at V and 0 bases at J, with 15 bases in the middle. The V gene's germline CDR1 is LNHDA and CDR2 SQIVND (reference sequence). For the CDR3, the DNA is TGTGCCAGTAGTATTAATCTGTTGGGGCACTCCTACGAGCAGTACTTC. This gives the protein CASSINLLGHSYEQYF.

DNA for the CDR3: TGTGCCAGCAGAGAGACGGGGTCCAGCTCTGGGGCCAACGTCCTGACTTTC. Translation gives CASRETGSSSGANVLTF. This sequence joins TRBV6-1 and TRBJ2-6, with TRBD2 as a possible D gene (5 bases). CDR1 and CDR2 (germline): MNHNS, SASEGT. Trimming stripped 6 bases from V and 0 bases from J, with 15 bases between. CDR3 length: 17 amino acids.